This T cell receptor (beta chain) was identified in a study of PD-L1 blockade in urothelial cancer. On the study more broadly: Analyses used blood from 3 weeks (second dose) and 6 weeks after treatment start. Reported median T cell count for blood samples was around 150,000.

Patients had urothelial carcinoma that was locally advanced or metastatic. The V gene's germline CDR1 is SQVTM and CDR2 ANQGSEA. The CDR3 has 14 residues. The germline V and J ends were trimmed by 5 bases and 7 bases, with 20 bases remaining between them. The study, taken as a whole, reports: At the 3-week point, tumor-associated blood clones expanded more in durable-benefit patients.

About this clone: Its antigen is currently unknown.

Sequencing used immunoSEQ multiplex PCR; TCRdb keeps in-frame clones, though not all of them. The table has over 45,000 clones, roughly nine tenths seen once. Sample: PBMCs, taken around atezolizumab (anti-PD-L1) treatment. The clonotype originates from a man aged 55 to 70 with urothelial cancer. V gene TRBV29-1 combines with J gene TRBJ1-1, with unresolved D. CDR3 nucleotide sequence: TGCAGCGTTCAGGTTTCGGTGCTCGGAGGTGAAGCTTTCTTT. Protein sequence: CSVQVSVLGGEAFF.